The 18 T cell receptor beta chains below were found in one sample sequenced in a study of blood T cell repertoires in COVID-19. The assay was immunoSEQ multiplex PCR, and TCRdb's table has in-frame clones only and misses some. Of around 180,000 clones detected, around 79% appear once; the ten largest clones hold 15% to 20%. Material: peripheral blood. Receptors originate from a man aged 60-69 years with active or convalescent COVID-19.

The gene calls are TRBV12-5 and TRBJ1-1; 12 bases agree with TRBD1. The CDR3 covers 19 residues. Germline values: CDR1 LGHNT, CDR2 FRNRAP. V was clipped by 1 base and J by 0 bases; unmatched bases: 9. The DNA of the CDR3 is TGTGCTAGTGGTTTGGGTCCGGGACAGGGGGCGCTTGTGAACACTGAAGCTTTCTTT. Translation gives CASGLGPGQGALVNTEAFF.

The chain links TRBV7-6 to TRBJ2-1; 9 bases fit TRBD2. The CDR3 extends over 14 amino acids. V shed 3 bases, J shed 4 bases, and the junction held 1 base outside the gene matches. The germline gives CDR1 SGHVS, CDR2 FNYEAQ. The CDR3 loop reads CASSFTSGYNEQFF. As DNA, the CDR3 is TGTGCCAGCAGCTTTACTAGCGGGTACAATGAGCAGTTCTTC.

This rearrangement joins TRBV14 to TRBJ2-1, with D unresolved. This CDR3 contains 11 residues. The germline CDR1 and CDR2 sequences are SGHDN and FVKESK. V lost 1 base and J 8 bases, leaving 3 bases between the germline ends. CDR3 sequence: CASSQVYEQFF. Written as DNA, the CDR3 is TGTGCCAGCAGCCAAGTATATGAGCAGTTCTTC. Variable domain in full (rest from reference TRBV14 and TRBJ2-1): EAGVTQFPSHSVIEKGQTVTLRCDPISGHDNLYWYRRVMGKEIKFLLHFVKESKQDESGMPNNRFLAERTGGTYSTLKVQPAELEDSGVYFCASSQVYEQFFGPGTRLTVL.

This clone was detected only a few times. This sequence joins TRBV7-2 and TRBJ2-5; D is possibly TRBD2 (6 bases). The CDR3 loop spans 15 amino acids. Germline-derived CDR1 and CDR2 are SGHTA and FQGNSA. Trimming shortened V by 5 bases and J by 0 bases, and 13 bases separated the two germline ends. The CDR3 region has the DNA TGTGCCAGCAGCCGGGAGAGGGGTAACCAAGAGACCCAGTACTTC. Protein product: CASSRERGNQETQYF.

The J gene is TRBJ2-7, the V gene TRBV19; 8 positions agree with TRBD2. After removal of 11 bases from V and 6 bases from J, the junction contained 9 bases not matched to a gene. This CDR3 is 12 amino acids long. Germline assignment: CDR1 LNHDA and CDR2 SQIVND (reference sequence). The CDR3 here is CAFEYAGGEQYF. The DNA for the CDR3 is TGTGCCTTCGAATATGCGGGGGGCGAGCAGTACTTC.

The gene calls are TRBV28 and TRBJ2-5, with TRBD1 identical over 9 bases. CDR3 size: 17 residues. Trimming took 3 bases from V and 4 from J; bases not matched to a gene: 12. The germline gives CDR1 MDHEN, CDR2 SYDVKM. CDR3 bases: TGTGCCAGCAGTTTGCGGCGGGACAGGGTGTATTCAGAGACCCAGTACTTC. It specifies CASSLRRDRVYSETQYF.

V is TRBV11-1 and J is TRBJ2-3, with TRBD1 matching 10 bases. The CDR3 runs to 15 residues. Trimming at V came to 5 bases and at J to 5 bases, leaving 7 bases not matched to a gene. Germline CDR1 reads SGHAT; CDR2 reads FQDESV (reference sequence). CDR3 sequence: CASSQDRGLRDTQYF. CDR3 in DNA: TGTGCCAGCAGCCAAGACAGGGGGCTAAGAGATACGCAGTATTTT.

This clone was recorded at least ten times. V is TRBV6-7 and J is TRBJ2-7; D possibly corresponds to TRBD1 (6 bases). TRBV6-7 is reported as an ORF; its role is uncertain. V gave up 6 bases and J gave up 1 base, with 10 bases separating them. This CDR3 is 13 amino acids long. The CDR3 protein is CASSTDRSYEQYF. The CDR3 coding sequence is TGTGCCAGCAGCACCGACAGGTCCTACGAGCAGTACTTC.

CDR3: CASSQSPNPTPLGRKVSYEQYF. DNA for the CDR3: TGCGCCAGCAGTCAATCCCCAAACCCCACACCCTTGGGCCGTAAGGTCTCCTACGAGCAGTACTTC. This sequence joins TRBV23-1 and TRBJ2-7; D gene unclear. TRBV23-1 is an ORF; its function is uncertain. With 0 bases removed from V and 0 bases from J, the gap between germline ends came to 30 bases. CDR3 length: 22 amino acids.

V and J are TRBV7-9 and TRBJ2-7, with D maybe TRBD2 (6 bases). The CDR3 extends over 14 amino acids. Germline CDR1 is SEHNR and CDR2 is FQNEAQ (reference sequence). V dropped 4 bases and J dropped 3 bases, with 13 bases sitting between them. The DNA for the CDR3 is TGTGCCAGCAGCTCTGGGGGAGGCCACTACGAGCAGTACTTC. Translated, it gives CASSSGGGHYEQYF.

This clone was picked up a small number of times. The chain uses TRBV4-2 and TRBJ2-3; a weak D match, TRBD1 (6 bases). Looked up from germline, CDR1 is LGHNA and CDR2 is YNFKEQ. The CDR3 spans 13 residues. Trimming took 4 bases from V and 6 from J, leaving 11 bases between them. This CDR3 reads CASSLTGSDTQYF. For the CDR3, the DNA is TGTGCCAGCAGCCTCACAGGGTCGGATACGCAGTATTTT.

CDR3 DNA sequence: TGTGCTAGTGGTTTGACAGGGGGAATTCGAGAGACCCAGTACTTC. It translates to CASGLTGGIRETQYF. The rearrangement uses TRBV12-5 and TRBJ2-5; TRBD1 matches at 8 bases. CDR1 is LGHNT, CDR2 FRNRAP, per germline. V lost 2 bases and J lost 4; bases outside the gene matches: 6. This CDR3 region has 15 residues. Complete variable domain (other parts from reference TRBV12-5 and TRBJ2-5): DARVTQTPRHKVTEMGQEVTMRCQPILGHNTVFWYRQTMMQGLELLAYFRNRAPLDDSGMPKDRFSAEMPDATLATLKIQPSEPRDSAVYFCASGLTGGIRETQYFGPGTRLLVL.

V gene TRBV18 combines with J gene TRBJ2-2, with 7 bases aligning to TRBD1. The CDR3 sequence is 15 residues long. CDR1 is KGHSH and CDR2 is LQKENI in the germline V gene. The J segment lost 4 bases and the V segment lost 6 bases, leaving 8 bases of the junction unmatched. The CDR3 here is CASSTRQGGTGELFF. CDR3 in DNA: TGTGCCAGCTCGACACGACAGGGTGGCACCGGGGAGCTGTTTTTT.

The genes are TRBV7-2 and TRBJ1-2; possible D gene TRBD1, 6 bases. Germline V gene sequence: CDR1 SGHTA, CDR2 FQGNSA. The CDR3 runs to 18 residues. V was trimmed by 5 bases and J by 3 bases, leaving 25 bases between them. The CDR3 DNA is TGTGCCAGCAGCCCCCCGAACAGGGTGGTTTTCCCCGACTATGGCTACACCTTC. As protein: CASSPPNRVVFPDYGYTF.

This chain joins TRBV5-4 and TRBJ2-3, with D possibly being TRBD2 (6 bases). CDR1 and CDR2 from the germline V gene are SGHNT and YYREEE (reference sequence). Trimming shortened V by 4 bases and J by 4 bases, and 16 bases separated the two germline ends. CDR3 length equals 15 residues. The DNA of the CDR3 is TGTGCCAGCAGCAAAGGGACGGAGGGAGCAGATACGCAGTATTTT. Translating it yields CASSKGTEGADTQYF.

This clone has more than one count but fewer than ten. The chain uses TRBV18 and TRBJ2-1, with 8 bases matching TRBD2. There are 16 residues in the CDR3. Trimming cost V 3 bases and J 5 bases; bases outside gene matches: 9. Looked up from germline, CDR1 is KGHSH and CDR2 is LQKENI. The CDR3 here is CASSPGSSGRDNEQFF. In nucleotides, the CDR3 is TGTGCCAGCTCACCTGGTTCCAGCGGGAGAGACAATGAGCAGTTCTTC.

J is TRBJ1-2 and V is TRBV5-1; 9 positions match TRBD1. Trimming at V came to 4 bases and at J to 8 bases, leaving 6 bases not matched to a gene. CDR3 length: 13 amino acids. Germline V CDR1 and CDR2: SGHRS, YFSETQ. The CDR3 DNA sequence: TGCGCCAGCAGCGAGGGACAGGGAAACGGCTACACCTTC. Translating gives CASSEGQGNGYTF.

V is TRBV30 and J is TRBJ1-4, with D tentatively TRBD1 (5 bases). V gave up 4 bases and J gave up 6 bases, with 12 bases separating them. The germline gives CDR1 GTSNPN, CDR2 SVGIG (reference sequence). The CDR3 has 13 residues. DNA of the CDR3: TGTGCCTGGACTTCTGACAGTGATGAAAAACTGTTTTTT. Amino acid sequence: CAWTSDSDEKLFF.